Shown below are 14 T cell receptor beta chains from a single sample sequenced in a study of blood T cells in healthy people across ages. Primers used in a second PCR of roughly 7 to 12 cycles were a sample-barcoded 5' primer and a J-beta primer mix. TCRdb fed the 5' RACE reads into MiXCR, producing one record per CDR3 protein. The sample shows 600,000 or so distinct CDR3 sequences, approximately 30% of them seen only once. Sequenced input: blood. These receptors came from a woman aged 80 or older in good health.

V and J are TRBV18 and TRBJ1-2; possible D gene TRBD1, 6 bases. This CDR3 spans 14 amino acids. Germline-derived CDR1 and CDR2 are KGHSH and LQKENI. With 3 bases removed from V and 8 bases from J, the gap between germline ends came to 16 bases. CDR3 DNA: TGTGCCAGCTCACCCCAGAATGGCAGGGGAGGCTACACCTTC. This sequence encodes CASSPQNGRGGYTF.

This clonotype appeared many times. V usage is TRBV9 and J usage is TRBJ2-1; 11 bases agree with TRBD1. Trimming cost V 0 bases and J 7 bases; bases outside gene matches: 6. Germline V gene data show CDR1 as SGDLS and CDR2 as YYNGEE. The CDR3 is made up of 16 amino acids. DNA for the CDR3: TGTGCCAGCAGCGTAGCAGGGACAGGGGGGATGAATGAGCAGTTCTTC. Protein product: CASSVAGTGGMNEQFF.

Comment on this clonotype: This may arise from a read error, as a much more abundant clone is one base away. The rearrangement uses TRBV3-1 and TRBJ1-2, with a possible D match to TRBD1 (5 bases). The CDR3 has 16 amino acids. Germline V gene data show CDR1 as LGHDT and CDR2 as YNNKEL (reference sequence). The CDR3 DNA sequence: TGTGCCAGCGGCCAAGGCGGGGGAGGAACTAACTATGGCTACACCTTC. This encodes CASGQGGGGTNYGYTF.

This rearrangement joins TRBV29-1 to TRBJ2-1, with D uncertain. V was pared by 2 bases and J by 1 base, with 12 bases between. The CDR3 contains 15 residues. In germline, CDR1 is SQVTM, CDR2 ANQGSEA. The chain's CDR3 is CSVEYWQSSYNEQFF. As DNA, the CDR3 is TGCAGCGTTGAATATTGGCAATCATCCTACAATGAGCAGTTCTTC.

The V gene is TRBV7-9, the J gene TRBJ2-2; 7 nucleotides match TRBD2. This CDR3 is 14 amino acids long. J lost 6 bases, V lost 2 bases, and 3 bases had no gene match. Germline V CDR1 and CDR2: SEHNR, FQNEAQ (reference sequence). DNA of the CDR3: TGTGCCAGCAGCTTAATCGCGGGGGCCGGGGAGCTGTTTTTT. It specifies CASSLIAGAGELFF.

This clonotype was observed many times. The chain recombines TRBV6-1 with TRBJ1-5, with TRBD1 matching over 9 bases. J lost 4 bases, V lost 5 bases, and 6 bases had no gene match. Germline loops: CDR1 MNHNS, CDR2 SASEGT. This CDR3 is 15 amino acids long. The CDR3: CASSRDRVLNQPQHF. The CDR3 DNA reads TGTGCCAGCAGTCGGGACAGGGTTTTGAATCAGCCCCAGCATTTT.

This chain uses TRBV19 with TRBJ2-1, with D perhaps TRBD2 (7 bases). This CDR3 has 15 residues. Germline V gene data show CDR1 as LNHDA and CDR2 as SQIVND (reference sequence). The V end lost 6 bases, the J end lost 4 bases, and 16 bases lay between the germline ends. CDR3 nucleotides: TGTGCCAGTAGGAGGGGGGGAGAATTATACAATGAGCAGTTCTTC. It codes for CASRRGGELYNEQFF.

This clonotype was recorded many times. The chain couples TRBV6-5 to TRBJ1-2, with TRBD1 matching 7 bases. V lost 6 bases, J lost 6 bases, and 4 bases stayed unmatched. Germline CDR1 reads MNHEY; CDR2 reads SVGAGI. This CDR3 has 12 residues. The CDR3 here is CASSRTGHGYTF. Here the CDR3 DNA reads TGTGCCAGCAGCAGGACAGGTCATGGCTACACCTTC.

This clonotype has ten or more counts. The chain couples TRBV18 to TRBJ2-1, with D unclear. The CDR3 has 12 amino acids. Trimming pared 8 bases from V and 5 bases from J, leaving 10 bases between. Germline V gene lookup returns CDR1 KGHSH and CDR2 LQKENI. The CDR3 protein is CASAALHNEQFF. As DNA, the CDR3 is TGTGCCAGCGCAGCCTTACACAATGAGCAGTTCTTC.

This clonotype was observed a few times. This clone may be a read error of a much larger clone one base away. The chain has TRBV10-3 and TRBJ2-5, with 12 bases identical to TRBD2. The germline gives CDR1 ENHRY, CDR2 SYGVKD. The CDR3 length is 13 residues. V was pared by 6 bases and J by 11 bases, with 7 bases of the junction left unmatched. The CDR3 DNA reads as TGTGCCATCAGGACTAGCGGGGGAGATGAGCAGTACTTC. Residues: CAIRTSGGDEQYF.

V usage is TRBV20-1 and J usage is TRBJ2-2; D perhaps matches TRBD1 (7 bases). V lost 0 bases and J 5 bases, leaving 16 bases between the germline ends. The CDR3 is 16 residues long. The germline V gene has CDR1 DFQATT and CDR2 SNEGSKA (reference sequence). For the CDR3, the DNA is TGCAGTGCTAGAGATGGTGGCAGGGGGGATACCGGGGAGCTGTTTTTT. Translated, it gives CSARDGGRGDTGELFF.

This clonotype was detected only once. The chain employs TRBV9 and TRBJ2-1; 11 bases align to TRBD2. The V gene end was trimmed by 3 bases and the J gene end by 11 bases; junction bases not matched to a gene: 13. The length of the CDR3 is 16 residues. The V gene's germline CDR1 is SGDLS and CDR2 YYNGEE. CDR3 region: CASSASLAGGPDKQFF. CDR3 in DNA: TGTGCCAGCAGCGCCTCCTTAGCGGGGGGGCCAGACAAGCAGTTCTTC.

This clonotype was counted at least ten times. The gene calls are TRBV7-9 and TRBJ2-1; 10 bases are shared with TRBD1. Germline loops: CDR1 SEHNR, CDR2 FQNEAQ (reference sequence). The CDR3 consists of 16 residues. Trimming cost V 5 bases and J 7 bases; bases outside gene matches: 11. The CDR3, as DNA: TGTGCCAGCAGCCTCCTGACAGGGGGCACGGGGAATGAGCAGTTCTTC. This codes for CASSLLTGGTGNEQFF.

This clonotype was picked up many times. The rearrangement links TRBV5-5 to TRBJ1-4; D unresolved. Looked up from germline, CDR1 is SGHKS and CDR2 is YYEKEE (reference sequence). V was shortened by 2 bases and J by 0 bases, with 8 bases between the two germline ends. CDR3 length: 15 amino acids. The CDR3 nucleotides are TGTGCCAGCAGCTTCAGGATTGCAACTAATGAAAAACTGTTTTTT. This encodes CASSFRIATNEKLFF.